This T cell receptor beta chain was sequenced in a study of radiation and T cells in renal cell carcinoma. Whole-study results and caveats: Compared with controls, irradiated tumors had more, larger dominant CDR3 motifs.

Germline assignment: CDR1 MDHEN and CDR2 SYDVKM. After removal of 2 bases from V and 4 bases from J, the junction contained 13 bases not matched to a gene. This CDR3 comprises 18 residues. The assay was immunoSEQ multiplex PCR, and TCRdb's table has in-frame clones only and misses some. The sample records some 5,000 clones, 68% being singletons. Of note for this clone: What it binds is not known.

Treatment given: treatment-naive control, cytoreductive nephrectomy. Sequenced here: tumor tissue, sampled from a patient whose treatment was nephrectomy without radiotherapy. The V and J genes are TRBV28 and TRBJ1-5, with 8 positions matching TRBD1. This TCR came from a human donor with renal cell carcinoma. CDR3 amino acids: CASSLHLLAGTGNQPQHF. CDR3 coding DNA: TGTGCCAGCAGTTTACATTTGCTAGCCGGGACAGGAAATCAGCCCCAGCATTTT.